What follows are 23 T cell receptor beta chains derived from one specimen sequenced in a study of blood T cells in healthy people across ages (dated by TCRdb to the mid-2010s). Library preparation employed 5' RACE. Sequencing was performed on an Illumina HiSeq 2500. A second PCR of about 7 to 12 cycles was run with a J-beta primer mix and a sample-barcoded 5' primer. TCRdb cleaned the public reads at Q25 with fastp, built clones with MiXCR and kept in-frame beta chains. When rows share a CDR3 protein, they turn into one entry using the most common DNA and genes. The sample contains approximately 800,000 distinct CDR3 sequences, approximately 60% of them found a single time. Jointly, the top ten make up 20% to 30% of the sample. Sequenced sample: blood. The source of these receptors is a man between 35 and 55 years old in good health.

This chain connects TRBV9 to TRBJ2-7; TRBD2 aligns across 8 bases. Germline V gene sequence: CDR1 SGDLS, CDR2 YYNGEE. Trimming took 4 bases from V and 2 from J; bases not matched to a gene: 8. There are 15 residues in the CDR3. The CDR3 is CASSSSGSGAYEQYF. The CDR3 DNA reads as TGTGCCAGCAGCTCCAGCGGGAGTGGGGCCTACGAGCAGTACTTC.

This sequence joins TRBV5-1 and TRBJ2-7, with D tentatively TRBD1 or TRBD2 (5 bases each). There are 15 residues in the CDR3. The V gene's germline CDR1 is SGHRS and CDR2 YFSETQ. V lost 5 bases and J lost 2, with 17 bases in between. The chain's CDR3 is CASSSDGTEPYEQYF. CDR3 sequence (DNA): TGCGCCAGCAGTTCCGACGGGACCGAACCCTACGAGCAGTACTTC.

The chain combines TRBV2 with TRBJ1-1, with a possible D match to TRBD1 (6 bases). The length of the CDR3 is 15 residues. Germline values: CDR1 SNHLY, CDR2 FYNNEI. V was trimmed by 8 bases and J by 2 bases, leaving 18 bases between them. The DNA of the CDR3 is TGTGCCAGCGAGAGTCCCGGGACACTCAACACTGAAGCTTTCTTT. Translation: CASESPGTLNTEAFF.

The chain has TRBV28 and TRBJ2-1, with D perhaps TRBD2 (5 bases). Trimming stripped 8 bases from V and 2 bases from J, with 16 bases between. The germline gives CDR1 MDHEN, CDR2 SYDVKM. The CDR3 is made up of 15 amino acids. CDR3 in amino acids: CASETLALTYNEQFF. The CDR3 bases are TGTGCCAGCGAGACGTTAGCGCTAACCTACAATGAGCAGTTCTTC. Complete variable domain (other parts from reference TRBV28 and TRBJ2-1): DVKVTQSSRYLVKRTGEKVFLECVQDMDHENMFWYRQDPGLGLRLIYFSYDVKMKEKGDIPEGYSVSREKKERFSLILESASTNQTSMYLCASETLALTYNEQFFGPGTRLTVL.

V gene TRBV29-1 combines with J gene TRBJ2-7, with 9 nucleotides matching TRBD1. Germline loops: CDR1 SQVTM, CDR2 ANQGSEA. The CDR3 spans 13 residues. Trimming took 4 bases from V and 3 from J; bases not matched to a gene: 4. DNA for the CDR3: TGCAGCGTTGTGACAGGGGGTAACTACGAGCAGTACTTC. Translation gives CSVVTGGNYEQYF.

In its sample, this clonotype was seen once. The rearrangement joins TRBV5-1 to TRBJ2-7, with TRBD2 matching 10 bases. TRBJ2-5 matches the DNA end more closely, so the J call is doubtful. In germline, CDR1 is SGHRS, CDR2 YFSETQ. The CDR3 has 16 amino acids. The CDR3 sequence is CASSPDRLAGDETQYF. In nucleotides, the CDR3 is TGCGCCAGCAGCCCCGACCGGCTAGCGGGGGATGAGACCCAGTACTTC.

The chain recombines TRBV11-3 with TRBJ1-1; D may be TRBD1 (6 bases). Deletions cut 1 base from V and 4 bases from J, with 13 bases between. CDR3 length equals 15 residues. The germline V gene encodes CDR1 SGHNT and CDR2 YENEEA. CDR3 region: CASSLVPGEFTEAFF. As DNA, the CDR3 is TGTGCCAGCAGCTTAGTCCCAGGGGAGTTCACTGAAGCTTTCTTT.

The rearrangement joins TRBV13 to TRBJ2-3; 11 nucleotides agree with TRBD2. CDR3 length equals 17 residues. Germline CDR1 reads PRHDT; CDR2 reads FYEKMQ (reference sequence). Trimming removed 4 bases from V and 3 bases from J; junction bases left unmatched: 9. The DNA for the CDR3 is TGTGCCAGCAGCTCAGACCAACTAGCGGGAGAGACAGATACGCAGTATTTT. Translation gives CASSSDQLAGETDTQYF. Looking up the rest from reference TRBV13 and TRBJ2-3 gives the full variable domain: AAGVIQSPRHLIKEKRETATLKCYPIPRHDTVYWYQQGPGQDPQFLISFYEKMQSDKGSIPDRFSAQQFSDYHSELNMSSLELGDSALYFCASSSDQLAGETDTQYFGPGTRLTVL.

This chain connects TRBV27 to TRBJ2-5; D uncertain. V dropped 5 bases and J dropped 7 bases, with 23 bases sitting between them. CDR3 length: 16 amino acids. Germline V lookup: CDR1 MNHEY, CDR2 SMNVEV (reference sequence). CDR3 DNA sequence: TGTGCCAGCAGTCTCGCCTTCTCGACCCAAATGCGGACCCAGTACTTC. It encodes CASSLAFSTQMRTQYF.

This clonotype has just a few counts. The chain employs TRBV20-1 and TRBJ2-1; D possibly uses TRBD1 or TRBD2 (5 bases each). V lost 6 bases, J lost 6 bases, and 18 bases lay in between. The CDR3 loop spans 14 amino acids. Germline V gives CDR1 DFQATT, CDR2 SNEGSKA (reference sequence). In nucleotides, the CDR3 is TGCAGTGCGAGAAAAGGGGTAAGCGGCAATGAGCAGTTCTTC. It yields the protein CSARKGVSGNEQFF.

The rearrangement links TRBV10-3 to TRBJ1-2; D perhaps matches TRBD1 (5 bases). V was shortened by 7 bases and J by 6 bases, with 15 bases between the two germline ends. Looked up from germline, CDR1 is ENHRY and CDR2 is SYGVKD. This CDR3 has 13 residues. The CDR3: CAITLTGEDGYTF. CDR3 nucleotides: TGTGCCATCACCTTAACAGGTGAGGATGGCTACACCTTC.

A few counts support this clonotype. This chain connects TRBV7-9 to TRBJ2-7; a weak D match, TRBD2 (5 bases). This CDR3 is built from 14 residues. The germline CDR1 and CDR2 sequences are SEHNR and FQNEAQ (reference sequence). Trimming took off 2 bases at V and 4 bases at J, with 12 bases between the two ends. The CDR3 loop is CASSLRGGDYEQYF. CDR3 in DNA: TGTGCCAGCAGCTTAAGAGGAGGTGATTACGAGCAGTACTTC.

Comment on this clonotype: The junction shows a germline mismatch at one end, possibly a read error. The CDR3 is CASSAPAAANYGYTF. The CDR3 region has the DNA TGCGCCAGCAGCGCCCCAGCAGCTGCTAACTATGGCTACACCTTC. J is TRBJ1-2 and V is TRBV9, with no clear D. Germline CDR1 reads SGDLS; CDR2 reads YYNGEE. The CDR3 length is 15 residues.

A single count supports this clonotype. The CDR3 region has the DNA TGTGCCAGCAGCAGTAGAAAGGGGACTAATGAAAAACTGTTTTTT. It encodes CASSSRKGTNEKLFF. The rearrangement joins TRBV9 to TRBJ1-4; a weak D match, TRBD1 (5 bases). Trimming left V 4 bases short and J 2 bases short, with 12 bases between. The germline V gene has CDR1 SGDLS and CDR2 YYNGEE. The CDR3 spans 15 residues.

In this sample, this clonotype turned up a few times. The chain employs TRBV4-3 and TRBJ2-1; tentative D call: TRBD2 (5 bases). V lost 0 bases to trimming and J lost 3 bases, with 12 bases between them. The CDR3 is 16 residues long. Germline CDR1 reads LGHNA; CDR2 reads YSLEER. As DNA, the CDR3 is TGCGCCAGCAGCCAAGAGGACGGCGGAGGCTACAATGAGCAGTTCTTC. Encoded protein: CASSQEDGGGYNEQFF.

The table lists this clonotype with a few counts. This sequence joins TRBV20-1 and TRBJ2-5, with 9 bases aligning to TRBD1. The CDR3 sequence is 14 residues long. V trimming: 6 bases; J trimming: 3 bases; junction bases outside the gene matches: 8. The germline V gene has CDR1 DFQATT and CDR2 SNEGSKA (reference sequence). CDR3 nucleotides: TGCAGTGCCCCCCGGGGACAGGGAAAAGAGACCCAGTACTTC. It translates to CSAPRGQGKETQYF.

In the case of this clonotype: Just one base apart from a much larger clone, this may be a read error. The V and J genes are TRBV12-3 or TRBV12-4 and TRBJ1-6; D not certain. With 7 bases removed from V and 9 bases from J, the gap between germline ends came to 7 bases. The CDR3 has 11 residues. The CDR3 sequence: CASTYGSPLHF. The DNA for the CDR3 is TGTGCCAGCACTTACGGTTCACCCCTCCACTTT.

This clonotype showed up just a few times. The chain employs TRBV29-1 and TRBJ1-2; 8 nucleotides line up with TRBD1. CDR3 length equals 14 residues. Per germline, CDR1 SQVTM and CDR2 ANQGSEA. Trimming cost V 2 bases and J 6 bases; bases outside gene matches: 8. The CDR3 protein is CSVEIAGTGDGYTF. The CDR3 DNA reads as TGCAGCGTTGAAATAGCCGGGACAGGCGATGGCTACACCTTC.

This chain connects TRBV29-1 to TRBJ2-3; 8 bases align to TRBD1. The junction had 14 bases not matched to a gene; V was cut back by 6 bases and J by 6 bases. CDR1 SQVTM and CDR2 ANQGSEA come from the germline V gene. The CDR3 is 15 residues long. This CDR3 reads CSVDIGQGVGDTQYF. CDR3 bases: TGCAGCGTCGACATAGGACAGGGAGTCGGCGATACGCAGTATTTT.

This clonotype was recorded a few times. This chain connects TRBV12-3 or TRBV12-4 to TRBJ2-5, with 9 bases aligning to TRBD1. The CDR3 runs 13 residues. V was pared by 5 bases and J by 5 bases, with 3 bases of the junction left unmatched. CDR3 residues: CASSNGQGETQYF. Written as DNA, the CDR3 is TGTGCCAGCAGTAACGGACAGGGGGAGACCCAGTACTTC.

Comment on this clonotype: One end of the junction does not line up with germline, which may come from a read error. The chain joins TRBV6-5 to TRBJ1-5; 8 bases align to TRBD1. This CDR3 has 18 amino acids. The V gene's germline CDR1 is MNHEY and CDR2 SVGAGI. CDR3: CASSSFRPKTGDNRPQHF. The CDR3 DNA reads as TGTGCCAGCAGTTCCTTTAGACCGAAGACAGGGGACAATCGGCCCCAGCATTTT.

V and J are TRBV28 and TRBJ2-4; a weak D match, TRBD2 (6 bases). The DNA matches TRBJ2-7 better at its end, which makes the J call doubtful. This CDR3 contains 13 residues. Germline values: CDR1 MDHEN, CDR2 SYDVKM. CDR3 in DNA: TGTGCCAGCAGAAAGGGACGGGGGTACGAGCAGTACTTC. Its translation: CASRKGRGYEQYF.

This clonotype was seen more than once but under ten times. The V gene is TRBV2, the J gene TRBJ2-5, with 12 bases matching TRBD2. This CDR3 contains 15 residues. Germline V gene data show CDR1 as SNHLY and CDR2 as FYNNEI. Trimming at V came to 2 bases and at J to 10 bases, leaving 8 bases not matched to a gene. The CDR3 nucleotides are TGTGCCAGCAGTGAAAAGACTAGCGGGAGTCCGGTCCAGTACTTC. This encodes CASSEKTSGSPVQYF.